This T cell receptor (beta chain) emerged from a study of T-cell reconstitution after alpha-beta-depleted transplantation in children. Of note for this clonotype: Its antigen remains unidentified.

J lost 3 bases, V lost 3 bases, and 6 bases had no gene match. Germline CDR1 is SQVTM and CDR2 is ANQGSEA. This CDR3 is built from 14 residues. TCRbeta library construction was performed incorporating unique molecular identifiers. TCRdb redid the calling of the PCR reads with MiXCR, one entry per CDR3 protein. There are about 230,000 distinct CDR3 sequences in the sample; around 9.9% occur only once, and 28% lies in the top ten. General study points: Hyperexpanded clones declined; after one year, newly produced T cells mostly supplied diversity. Day-60 TCRbeta diversity that was high in some patients was derived from surviving recipient T cells and thymic progenitors. Expanded clones from the graft, numbering several hundred, reportedly supplied alpha-beta T cells about two months after transplant.

This specimen was PBMCs, taken before TCRalphabeta/CD19-depleted stem cell transplant. This receptor was taken from a child under two years old with acute myeloid leukemia, due to receive a stem cell transplant. The chain employs TRBV29-1 and TRBJ2-3; 7 bases fit TRBD1. The CDR3: CSVEAGGMTDTQYF. For the CDR3, the DNA is TGCAGCGTTGAGGCAGGGGGTATGACAGATACGCAGTATTTT.